Reported below is one T cell receptor beta chain. TCRdb's table, derived via immunoSEQ multiplex PCR, lists solely in-frame clones and lacks some. The sample has 250,000 or so clones; around four fifths are singletons. The source of the sample is a study of blood T cell repertoires in COVID-19. Study information: Acute and convalescent COVID-19 specimens originated in the United States, Italy and Spain.

Participant age was about 18 to 89 years, and participants resided in about 25 US areas. Participants' reported clinical history set cohort assignment. The CDR3 sequence is 15 residues long. The germline V gene encodes CDR1 SGHKS and CDR2 YYEKEE (reference sequence). Trimming left V 0 bases short and J 0 bases short, with 10 bases between. The chain couples TRBV5-5 to TRBJ2-7; the D gene is possibly TRBD2 (5 bases). The sequenced material came from PBMCs or T cells enriched from blood (not recorded which). The receptor's source is a woman in her forties who had been exposed to COVID-19. CDR3 nucleotide sequence: TGTGCCAGCAGCTTGGCCTTTGGGAGCTCCTACGAGCAGTACTTC. Translated, it gives CASSLAFGSSYEQYF.